The clone carrying this T cell receptor (beta chain) was detected once. Its antigen is undetermined. The data were obtained in a study of blood T cells in healthy people across ages. Study-wide background: About one barcoded beta molecule per two T cells was captured by template switching. Study findings and constraints: A strong correlation between TCR beta diversity and naive T cell percentage was seen.

PCR was performed a second time for about 7 to 11 cycles using a sample-barcoded 5' primer and a J-beta primer mix. Every sample gave at least 2.5 million paired-end reads containing CDR3. MiXCR was run by TCRdb on the 5' RACE reads, yielding one entry per CDR3 protein. The sample gives over 1,300,000 distinct CDR3 sequences, roughly 64% of which show up once; 6.5% to 8% is in the top ten. Germline V gene sequence: CDR1 LGHNA, CDR2 YSLEER. With V trimmed by 1 base and J by 6 bases, 9 bases remained unmatched. The length of the CDR3 is 16 residues. Source material: blood. The sequence was collected from a man between 18 and 29 years old in good health. V gene TRBV4-3 combines with J gene TRBJ2-1; the match to TRBD1 covers 7 bases. CDR3 loop: CASSQVRPDRANEQFF. CDR3 DNA: TGCGCCAGCAGCCAAGTCCGGCCAGACAGGGCCAATGAGCAGTTCTTC.